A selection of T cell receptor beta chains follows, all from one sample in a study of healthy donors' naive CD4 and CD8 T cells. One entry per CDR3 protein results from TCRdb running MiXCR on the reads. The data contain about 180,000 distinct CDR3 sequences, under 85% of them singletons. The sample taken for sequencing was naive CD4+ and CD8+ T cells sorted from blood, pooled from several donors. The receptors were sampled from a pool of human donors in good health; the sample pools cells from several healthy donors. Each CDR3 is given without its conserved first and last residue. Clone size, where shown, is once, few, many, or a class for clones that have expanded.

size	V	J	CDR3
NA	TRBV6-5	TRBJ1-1	ASSPGQVKPEAF
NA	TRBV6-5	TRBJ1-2	ATLGPKLGYT
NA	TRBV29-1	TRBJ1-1	SVEGQEATEAF
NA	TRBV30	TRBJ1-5	AWSLTYSNQPQH
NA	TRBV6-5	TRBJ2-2	ASRVGRTGELF
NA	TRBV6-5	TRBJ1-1	ASSYQRTGNTEAF
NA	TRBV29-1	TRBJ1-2	SVELAGVYT
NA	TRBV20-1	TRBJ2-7	SARADAYEQY
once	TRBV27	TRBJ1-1	ASSLSPTRGTEAF
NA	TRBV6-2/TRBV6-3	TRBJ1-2	ASSDPGTGRAYGYT
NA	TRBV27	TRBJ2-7	ASSFGPSYEQY
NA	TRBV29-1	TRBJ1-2	SVEEEQGPTNYGYT
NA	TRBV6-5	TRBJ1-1	ASSYRESSTEAF
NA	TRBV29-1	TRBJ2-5	SVEAVQETQY
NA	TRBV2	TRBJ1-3	ASSPQTISGNTIY
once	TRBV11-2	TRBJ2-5	ASSLASGIRETQY
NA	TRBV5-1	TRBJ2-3	ASSLVVQSTDTQY
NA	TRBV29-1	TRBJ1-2	SVNRGSNYGYT
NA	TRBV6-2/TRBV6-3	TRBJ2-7	ASSFGLAGASYEQY
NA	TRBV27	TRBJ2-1	ASSLAGGFDEQF
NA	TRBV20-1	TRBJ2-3	SAHDGQSTDTQY
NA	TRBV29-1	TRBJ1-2	SPGPTGGRDGYT
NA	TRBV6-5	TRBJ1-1	ASSYPRGQNTEAF
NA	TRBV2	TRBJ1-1	ASRDSGTEAF
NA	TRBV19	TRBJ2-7	ASSPGGLMGYEQY
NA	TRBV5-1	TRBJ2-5	ASSLGLAAEETQY
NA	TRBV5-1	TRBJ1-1	ASSLSTVMNTEAF
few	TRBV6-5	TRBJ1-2	ASSSNYGYT
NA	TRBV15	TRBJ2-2	ATSRAAGVPNTGELF
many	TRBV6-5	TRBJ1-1	ASSYSTVNTEAF
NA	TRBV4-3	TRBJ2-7	ASSQGTEGSYEQY
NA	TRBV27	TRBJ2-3	ASSLGGRTDTQY
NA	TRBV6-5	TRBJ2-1	ASSYLRTSGNEQF
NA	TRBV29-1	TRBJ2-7	SVRRSSYEQY
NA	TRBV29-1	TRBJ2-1	SVVMVGRANEQF
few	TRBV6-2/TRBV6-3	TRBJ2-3	ASSYRVLGTDTQY
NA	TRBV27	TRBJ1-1	ASSLSYEGLTEAF
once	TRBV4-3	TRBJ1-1	ASSHWGQGLPEAF
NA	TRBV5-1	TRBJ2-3	ASSLWRSASTDTQY
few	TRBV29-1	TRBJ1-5	SVGDRNQPQH
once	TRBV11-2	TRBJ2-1	ASSLFPSGNEQF
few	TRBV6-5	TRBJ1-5	ASNPVQPQH
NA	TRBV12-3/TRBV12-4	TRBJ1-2	ASSLEGGAYGYT
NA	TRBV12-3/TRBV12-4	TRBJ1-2	ASSLDANYGYT
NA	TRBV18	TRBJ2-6	ASTIRSGANVLT
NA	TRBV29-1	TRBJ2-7	SVEDRSGLY
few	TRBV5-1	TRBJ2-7	ASSPQGFKQY
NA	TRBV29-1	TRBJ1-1	SVRLSGDTEAF
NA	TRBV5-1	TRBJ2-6	ASSHTGTGGTGANVLT
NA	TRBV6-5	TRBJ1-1	ASSYSVGRAGFTEAF
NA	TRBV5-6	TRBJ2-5	ASSPDLKETQY
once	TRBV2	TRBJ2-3	ASSVLQGADTQY
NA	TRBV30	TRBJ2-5	AWSATSSAGETQY
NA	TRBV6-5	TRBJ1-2	AGSPWTVSYGYT